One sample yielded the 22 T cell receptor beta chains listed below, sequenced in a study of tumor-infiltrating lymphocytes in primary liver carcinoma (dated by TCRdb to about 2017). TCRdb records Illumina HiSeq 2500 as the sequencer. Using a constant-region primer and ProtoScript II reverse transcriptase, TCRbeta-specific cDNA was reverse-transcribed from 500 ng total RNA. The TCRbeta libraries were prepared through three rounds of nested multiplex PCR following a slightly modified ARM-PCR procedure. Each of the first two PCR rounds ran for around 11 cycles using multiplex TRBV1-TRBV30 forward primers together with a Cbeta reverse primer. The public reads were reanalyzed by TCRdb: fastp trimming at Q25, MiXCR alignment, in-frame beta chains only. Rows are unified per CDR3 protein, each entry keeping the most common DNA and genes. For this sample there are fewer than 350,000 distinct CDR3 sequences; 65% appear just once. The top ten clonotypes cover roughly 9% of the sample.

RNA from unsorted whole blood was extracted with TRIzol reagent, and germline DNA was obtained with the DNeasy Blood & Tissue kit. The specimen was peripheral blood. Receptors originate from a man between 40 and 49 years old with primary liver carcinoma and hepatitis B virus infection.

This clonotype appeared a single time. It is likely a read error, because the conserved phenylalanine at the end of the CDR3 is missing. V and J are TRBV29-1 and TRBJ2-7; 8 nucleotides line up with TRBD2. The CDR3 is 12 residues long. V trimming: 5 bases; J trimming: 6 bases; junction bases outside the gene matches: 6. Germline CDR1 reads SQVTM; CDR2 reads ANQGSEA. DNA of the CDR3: TGCAGCGTTAGTAGCGGGAATGTCGAGCAGTACCTC. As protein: CSVSSGNVEQYL.

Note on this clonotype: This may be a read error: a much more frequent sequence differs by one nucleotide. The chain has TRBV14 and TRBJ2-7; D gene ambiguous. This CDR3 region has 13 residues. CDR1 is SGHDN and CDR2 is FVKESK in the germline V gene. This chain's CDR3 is CTSSLPSSYEQYF. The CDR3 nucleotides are TGTACCAGCAGCCTACCATCATCCTACGAGCAGTACTTC. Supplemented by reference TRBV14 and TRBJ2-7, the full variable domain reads EAGVTQFPSHSVIEKGQTVTLRCDPISGHDNLYWYRRVMGKEIKFLLHFVKESKQDESGMPNNRFLAERTGGTYSTLKVQPAELEDSGVYFCTSSLPSSYEQYFGPGTRLTVT.

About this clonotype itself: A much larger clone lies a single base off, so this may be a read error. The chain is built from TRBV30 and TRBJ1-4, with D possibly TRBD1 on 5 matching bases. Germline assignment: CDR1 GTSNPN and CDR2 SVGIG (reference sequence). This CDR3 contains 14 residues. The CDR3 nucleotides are TGTGTCTACTCCATGCGGGGGATTAATGAAAAACTGTTTTTT. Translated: CVYSMRGINEKLFF.

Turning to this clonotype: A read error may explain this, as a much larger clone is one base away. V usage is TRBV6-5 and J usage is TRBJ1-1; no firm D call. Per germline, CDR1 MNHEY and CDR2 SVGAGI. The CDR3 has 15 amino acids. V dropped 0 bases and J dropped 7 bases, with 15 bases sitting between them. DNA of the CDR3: TGTGCCAGCAGTTACTCTCCAGGTTCCCTCATTGAAGCTTTCTTT. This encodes CASSYSPGSLIEAFF.

CDR3 nucleotides: TGCGCCAGCAGCTTGGTGGGGACAGGGTACAATGAGCAGTTCTTC. Encoded protein: CASSLVGTGYNEQFF. This chain joins TRBV5-1 and TRBJ2-1; 9 nucleotides match TRBD1. There are 15 residues in the CDR3. V shed 0 bases and J 4 bases; nucleotides not matched to a gene: 2. Germline V CDR1 and CDR2: SGHRS, YFSETQ. The full variable domain, in which reference TRBV5-1 and TRBJ2-1 provide the parts outside the CDR3, is KAGVTQTPRYLIKTRGQQVTLSCSPISGHRSVSWYQQTPGQGLQFLFEYFSETQRNKGNFPGRFSGRQFSNSRSEMNVSTLELGDSALYLCASSLVGTGYNEQFFGPGTRLTVL.

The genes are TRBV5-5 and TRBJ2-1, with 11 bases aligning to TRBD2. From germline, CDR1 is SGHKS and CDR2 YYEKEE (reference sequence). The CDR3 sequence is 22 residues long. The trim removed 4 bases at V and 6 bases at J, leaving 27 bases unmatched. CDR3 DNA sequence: TGTGCCAGCAGCAAACCCTGGTGGGGCGGAGTAGCGGGAGGGCTGGCTCCCAATGAGCAGTTCTTC. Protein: CASSKPWWGGVAGGLAPNEQFF.

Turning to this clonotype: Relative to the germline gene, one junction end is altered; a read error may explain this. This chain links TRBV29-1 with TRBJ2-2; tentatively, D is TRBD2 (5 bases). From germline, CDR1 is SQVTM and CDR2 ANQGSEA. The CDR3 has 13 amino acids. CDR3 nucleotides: TGCAGCGTTGATCTACTAGACACCGGGGAGCCGTTTTTT. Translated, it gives CSVDLLDTGEPFF.

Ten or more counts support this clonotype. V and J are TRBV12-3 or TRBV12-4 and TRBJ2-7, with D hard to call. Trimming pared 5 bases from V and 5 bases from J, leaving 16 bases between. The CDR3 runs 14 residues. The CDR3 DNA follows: TGTGCCAGCAGTGCCGGGCTCCCCGGGCACGAGCAGTACTTC. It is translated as CASSAGLPGHEQYF.

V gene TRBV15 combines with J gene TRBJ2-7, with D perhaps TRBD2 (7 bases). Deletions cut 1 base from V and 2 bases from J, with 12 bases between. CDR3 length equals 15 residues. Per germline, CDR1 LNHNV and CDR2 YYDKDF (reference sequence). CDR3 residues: CATSRVGGHPYEQYF. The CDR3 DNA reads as TGTGCCACCAGCAGAGTGGGGGGGCACCCCTACGAGCAGTACTTC. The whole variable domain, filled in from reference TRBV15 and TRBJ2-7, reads DAMVIQNPRYQVTQFGKPVTLSCSQTLNHNVMYWYQQKSSQAPKLLFHYYDKDFNNEADTPDNFQSRRPNTSFCFLDIRSPGLGDTAMYLCATSRVGGHPYEQYFGPGTRLTVT.

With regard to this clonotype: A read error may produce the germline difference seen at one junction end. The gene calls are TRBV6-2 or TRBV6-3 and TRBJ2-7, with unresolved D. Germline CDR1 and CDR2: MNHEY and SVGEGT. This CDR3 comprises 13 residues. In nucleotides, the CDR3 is TGTGCCAGCAGTTACTACGGTCATGGAGAGGAGTCCTTC. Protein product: CASSYYGHGEESF.

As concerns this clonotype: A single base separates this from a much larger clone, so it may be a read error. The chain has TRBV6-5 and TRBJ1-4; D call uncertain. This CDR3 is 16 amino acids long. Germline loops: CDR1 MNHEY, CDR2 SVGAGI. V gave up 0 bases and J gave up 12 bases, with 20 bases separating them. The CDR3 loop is CASSYSNFGRKEELFF. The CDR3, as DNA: TGTGCCAGCAGTTACTCGAATTTTGGCAGAAAGGAAGAACTGTTTTTT.

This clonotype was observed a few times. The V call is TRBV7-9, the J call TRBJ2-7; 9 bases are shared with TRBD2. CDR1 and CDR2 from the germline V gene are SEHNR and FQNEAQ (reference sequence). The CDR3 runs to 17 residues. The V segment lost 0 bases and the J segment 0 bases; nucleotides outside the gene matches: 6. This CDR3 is CASSLARGGSSSYEQYF. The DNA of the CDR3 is TGTGCCAGCAGCTTAGCGCGGGGGGGATCCAGCTCCTACGAGCAGTACTTC.

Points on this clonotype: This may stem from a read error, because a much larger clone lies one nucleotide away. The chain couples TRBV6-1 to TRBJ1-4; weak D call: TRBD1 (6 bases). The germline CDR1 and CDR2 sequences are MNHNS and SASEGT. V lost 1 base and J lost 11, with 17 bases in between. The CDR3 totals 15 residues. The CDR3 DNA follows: TGTGCCAGCAGTGAAGGCGACTGGGGGCTAATTAAACTGTTTTTT. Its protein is CASSEGDWGLIKLFF.

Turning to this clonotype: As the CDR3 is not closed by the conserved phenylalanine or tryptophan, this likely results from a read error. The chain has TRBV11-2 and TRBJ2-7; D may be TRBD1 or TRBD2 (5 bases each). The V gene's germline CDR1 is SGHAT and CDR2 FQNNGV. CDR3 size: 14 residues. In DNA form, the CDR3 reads TGTGCCAACAGCTTAATGGGGGTTTCCTACGAGCAGTACCTC. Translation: CANSLMGVSYEQYL.

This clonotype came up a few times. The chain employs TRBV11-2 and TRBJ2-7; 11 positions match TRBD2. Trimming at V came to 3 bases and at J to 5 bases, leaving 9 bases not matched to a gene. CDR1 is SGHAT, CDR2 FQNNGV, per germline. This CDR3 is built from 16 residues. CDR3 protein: CASSLGVLAGADEQYF. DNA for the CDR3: TGTGCCAGCAGCTTGGGTGTACTAGCGGGAGCCGACGAGCAGTACTTC.

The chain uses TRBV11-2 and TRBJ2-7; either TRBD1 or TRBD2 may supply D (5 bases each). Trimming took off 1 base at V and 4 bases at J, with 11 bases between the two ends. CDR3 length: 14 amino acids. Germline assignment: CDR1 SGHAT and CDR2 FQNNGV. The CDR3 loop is CASSLARGLYEQYF. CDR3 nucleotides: TGTGCCAGCAGCTTAGCGAGGGGTCTTTACGAGCAGTACTTC.

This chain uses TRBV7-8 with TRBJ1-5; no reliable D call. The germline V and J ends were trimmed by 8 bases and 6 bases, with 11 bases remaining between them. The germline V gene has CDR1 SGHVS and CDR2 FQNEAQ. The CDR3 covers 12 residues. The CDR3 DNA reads TGTGCCAGCGGTTTATTTGGTCAGCCCCAGCATTTT. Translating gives CASGLFGQPQHF. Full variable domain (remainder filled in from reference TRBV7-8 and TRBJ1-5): GAGVSQSPRYKVAKRGQDVALRCDPISGHVSLFWYQQALGQGPEFLTYFQNEAQLDKSGLPSDRFFAERPEGSVSTLKIQRTQQEDSAVYLCASGLFGQPQHFGDGTRLSIL.

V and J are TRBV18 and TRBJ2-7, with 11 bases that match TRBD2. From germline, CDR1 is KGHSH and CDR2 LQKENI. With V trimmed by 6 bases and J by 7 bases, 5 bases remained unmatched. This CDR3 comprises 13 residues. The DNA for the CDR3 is TGTGCCAGCTCCCCTAGCGGGAGGAGGGAGCAGTACTTC. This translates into CASSPSGRREQYF.

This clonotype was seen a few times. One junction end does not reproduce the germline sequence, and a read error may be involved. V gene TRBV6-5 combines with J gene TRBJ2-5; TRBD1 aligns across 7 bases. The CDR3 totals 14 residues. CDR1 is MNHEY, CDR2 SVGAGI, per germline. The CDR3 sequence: CVSSTTGVAAAMLF. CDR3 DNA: TGTGTCAGCAGCACCACAGGGGTCGCTGCCGCAATGTTGTTC.

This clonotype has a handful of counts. The CDR3: CATGQGGREQYF. The CDR3 coding sequence is TGTGCCACCGGACAGGGAGGTCGCGAGCAGTACTTC. The chain carries TRBV6-5 and TRBJ2-7; 8 nucleotides line up with TRBD1. The CDR3 consists of 12 residues. Germline V lookup: CDR1 MNHEY, CDR2 SVGAGI. The J segment lost 6 bases and the V segment lost 10 bases, leaving 8 bases of the junction unmatched.

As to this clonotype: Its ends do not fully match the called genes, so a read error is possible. The CDR3 DNA follows: TGTGCCAGCAGTTTCGACAGGGCCCGGACTGGGGAGCGGTTTTTT. Translated, it gives CASSFDRARTGERFF. This sequence joins TRBV11-1 and TRBJ2-2; 7 bases line up with TRBD1. This CDR3 contains 15 residues. CDR1 is SGHAT, CDR2 FQDESV, per germline (reference sequence).

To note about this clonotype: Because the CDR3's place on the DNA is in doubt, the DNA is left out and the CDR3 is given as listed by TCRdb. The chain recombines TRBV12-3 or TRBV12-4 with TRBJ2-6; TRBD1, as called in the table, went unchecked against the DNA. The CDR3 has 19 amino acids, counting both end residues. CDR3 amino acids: CASTTQVGTGISGANVMTF.